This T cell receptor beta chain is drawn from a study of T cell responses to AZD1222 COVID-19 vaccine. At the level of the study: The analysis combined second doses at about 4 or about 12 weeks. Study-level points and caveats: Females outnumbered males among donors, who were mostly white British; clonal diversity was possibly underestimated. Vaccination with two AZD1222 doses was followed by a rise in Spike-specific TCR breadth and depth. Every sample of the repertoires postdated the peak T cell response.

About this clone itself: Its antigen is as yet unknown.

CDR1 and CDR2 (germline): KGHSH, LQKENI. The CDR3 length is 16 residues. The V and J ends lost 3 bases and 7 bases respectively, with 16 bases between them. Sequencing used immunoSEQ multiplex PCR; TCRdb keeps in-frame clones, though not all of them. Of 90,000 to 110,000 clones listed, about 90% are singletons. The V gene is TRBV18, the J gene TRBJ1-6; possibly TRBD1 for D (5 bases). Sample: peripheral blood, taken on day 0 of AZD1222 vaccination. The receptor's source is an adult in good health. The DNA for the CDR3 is TGTGCCAGCTCACCGGGGCGGGGTGCGACGAATTCACCCCTCCACTTT. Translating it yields CASSPGRGATNSPLHF. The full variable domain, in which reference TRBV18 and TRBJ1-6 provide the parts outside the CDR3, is NAGVMQNPRHLVRRRGQEARLRCSPMKGHSHVYWYRQLPEEGLKFMVYLQKENIIDESGMPKERFSAEFPKEGPSILRIQQVVRGDSAAYFCASSPGRGATNSPLHFGNGTRLTVT.